The sequence of this T cell receptor beta chain was determined in a study of blood T cell repertoires in COVID-19. For the study at large: Acute and convalescent COVID-19 specimens originated in the United States, Italy and Spain. From T cells, B-cell-depleted T cells, or PBMCs came the material, which was cDNA or gDNA.

Study processing details: Amplification from reference gene primers served as the basis for estimated nucleated cell counts. Some clones are missing from TCRdb's copy, which holds only in-frame ones; the method was immunoSEQ multiplex PCR. V, J and clone size are taken as reported in that table, and D and trimming were inferred from the DNA itself. The data contain some 150,000 clones, roughly 86% of them singletons. CDR1 is SEHNR, CDR2 FQNEAQ, per germline (reference sequence). This CDR3 spans 13 amino acids. Losses at the gene ends were 2 bases for V and 5 bases for J; bases not matched to a gene: 3.

This sequence originates from a woman aged 45 to 65 with acute or convalescent COVID-19. This chain links TRBV7-9 with TRBJ2-7, with TRBD2 identical over 7 bases. Sequencing was done on a sample of peripheral blood. In DNA, the CDR3 is TGTGCCAGCAGCTTAAGCGGGGATGACGAGCAGTACTTC. Protein product: CASSLSGDDEQYF.